A single sample is the source of the 29 T cell receptor beta chains below, sequenced in a study of spatial heterogeneity in lung cancer. TCRdb reprocessed the 5' RACE reads via MiXCR and lists one record per CDR3 protein. Among some 11,000 distinct CDR3 sequences, roughly 4% were seen once, and the ten largest hold approximately 8%. This sample's time point: sample taken at primary tumor resection. Frozen PBMC, nontumor lung or tumor provided whole RNA, which was sequenced unsorted. Here the sequenced sample was normal lung tissue next to the tumor, taken at surgery. Receptors were obtained from a male donor with early-stage non-small cell lung cancer.

This clonotype was recorded at least ten times. Being off target in a library aimed at alpha chains, this beta chain has a size of little meaning. This chain connects TRBV7-2 to TRBJ1-2; 9 positions agree with TRBD1. Germline CDR1 reads SGHTA; CDR2 reads FQGNSA. There are 15 residues in the CDR3. After removal of 3 bases from V and 7 bases from J, the junction contained 9 bases not matched to a gene. The CDR3 DNA reads TGTGCCAGCAGCTTTACAGCGGGACAGGGCTCTGGCTACACCTTC. Translated, it gives CASSFTAGQGSGYTF.

At least ten counts were recorded for this clonotype. This beta chain slipped into a library made for alpha chains as a stray read, so its size is not meaningful. The V gene is TRBV6-5, the J gene TRBJ2-7; a weak D match, TRBD1 (6 bases). V lost 6 bases, J lost 0 bases, and 12 bases lay in between. The CDR3 has 14 amino acids. Germline V gene data show CDR1 as MNHEY and CDR2 as SVGAGI. This CDR3 reads CASRRDTDSYEQYF. DNA of the CDR3: TGTGCCAGCAGGAGGGACACCGACTCCTACGAGCAGTACTTC.

The table lists this clonotype with many counts. This beta chain came through as a stray read in a library set up for alpha chains, and its size says little. The genes are TRBV7-9 and TRBJ2-2; D is unresolved. Trimming removed 0 bases from V and 5 bases from J, with 10 bases in between. Germline CDR1 SEHNR, CDR2 FQNEAQ (reference sequence). CDR3 length equals 15 residues. The DNA of the CDR3 is TGTGCCAGCAGCTTAGCGGCGGTATCGACCGGGGAGCTGTTTTTT. Its translation is CASSLAAVSTGELFF.

On this clonotype itself: Because this beta chain is a stray read in a library intended to capture alpha chains, its abundance should not be given much weight. V is TRBV4-1 and J is TRBJ2-7; D perhaps matches TRBD1 (6 bases). The CDR3 consists of 15 residues. CDR1 MGHRA and CDR2 YSYEKL come from the germline V gene. V lost 4 bases to trimming and J lost 0 bases, with 13 bases between them. CDR3 in amino acids: CASSLGQTSSYEQYF. The CDR3 DNA reads as TGCGCCAGCAGCCTGGGACAAACAAGCTCCTACGAGCAGTACTTC.

This clonotype was found many times. The size of this beta chain means little, since it is a stray read in a library made for alpha chains. V usage is TRBV29-1 and J usage is TRBJ2-7; 9 bases are shared with TRBD1. This CDR3 is 13 amino acids long. V lost 0 bases, J lost 10 bases, and 7 bases stayed unmatched. The germline gives CDR1 SQVTM, CDR2 ANQGSEA. The CDR3 sequence: CSVEDARDRVQYF. The CDR3 nucleotides are TGCAGCGTTGAAGATGCGAGGGACAGGGTTCAGTACTTC.

This clonotype was detected many times. Being off target in a library aimed at alpha chains, this beta chain has a size of little meaning. The chain links TRBV27 to TRBJ2-3, with D uncertain. Germline-derived CDR1 and CDR2 are MNHEY and SMNVEV (reference sequence). The V and J ends lost 5 bases and 1 base respectively, with 13 bases between them. This CDR3 comprises 15 residues. The CDR3 nucleotides read TGTGCCAGCAGTCCCCCCAGACCTGGCACAGATACGCAGTATTTT. It yields the protein CASSPPRPGTDTQYF.

This clonotype is deemed medium-sized. This beta chain represents an off-target read in a library built for alpha chains; its size is of limited meaning. This rearrangement joins TRBV9 to TRBJ2-7; no reliable D call. Trimming took off 0 bases at V and 3 bases at J, with 13 bases between the two ends. The CDR3 consists of 15 residues. Germline V lookup: CDR1 SGDLS, CDR2 YYNGEE. CDR3 nucleotide sequence: TGTGCCAGCAGCGTAGGTGCAGGATCGCGCTACGAGCAGTACTTC. It yields the protein CASSVGAGSRYEQYF.

At least ten counts were recorded for this clonotype. The library was built for alpha chains, so this beta chain is an off-target read and its size means little. The V call is TRBV27, the J call TRBJ2-2; unclear D gene. In germline, CDR1 is MNHEY, CDR2 SMNVEV (reference sequence). This CDR3 has 15 amino acids. V lost 0 bases and J 7 bases, leaving 12 bases between the germline ends. In DNA, the CDR3 is TGTGCCAGCAGTTTATCGCACAGTTGGGGCGGGGAGCTGTTTTTT. It translates to CASSLSHSWGGELFF.

By its share, this clonotype is medium-sized. With the library built for alpha chains, this beta chain is off target and its frequency is not meaningful. This chain links TRBV12-3 or TRBV12-4 with TRBJ1-1; no definite D call. V gave up 5 bases and J gave up 1 base, with 11 bases separating them. CDR3 length equals 14 residues. This CDR3 reads CASSDKAGNTEAFF. The CDR3 DNA reads TGTGCCAGCAGTGATAAAGCGGGGAACACTGAAGCTTTCTTT.

The table lists this clonotype with many counts. A library made for alpha chains picked up this beta chain off target, so its size means little. The chain combines TRBV20-1 with TRBJ2-1, with TRBD2 matching over 8 bases. The germline V gene has CDR1 DFQATT and CDR2 SNEGSKA (reference sequence). CDR3 size: 17 residues. With V trimmed by 1 base and J by 2 bases, 10 bases remained unmatched. For the CDR3, the DNA is TGCAGTGCTAGAGTCCCCGTTGGAGCGGGAGCCTACAATGAGCAGTTCTTC. As protein: CSARVPVGAGAYNEQFF.

There are many counts of this clonotype. This beta chain lies outside the target of a library built for alpha chains; its clone size means little. V gene TRBV6-6 combines with J gene TRBJ1-4; TRBD1 might be the D (6 bases). Germline V lookup: CDR1 MNHNY, CDR2 SVGAGI (reference sequence). V dropped 5 bases and J dropped 0 bases, with 10 bases sitting between them. This CDR3 has 15 amino acids. The CDR3 sequence: CASSPGDTTNEKLFF. The CDR3 DNA reads TGTGCCAGCAGTCCGGGGGACACAACTAATGAAAAACTGTTTTTT.

This clonotype was seen repeatedly, ten times or more. Because the library targeted alpha chains, this beta chain is an off-target read whose size means little. The CDR3 DNA follows: TGCAGTGCTCTCCATCGACTCGAGTACGAGCAGTACTTC. Protein sequence: CSALHRLEYEQYF. V and J are TRBV20-1 and TRBJ2-7; D is unresolved. V lost 5 bases to trimming and J lost 4 bases, with 15 bases between them. Germline CDR1 and CDR2: DFQATT and SNEGSKA (reference sequence). This CDR3 is built from 13 residues.

This clonotype occurred many times. A library made for alpha chains picked up this beta chain off target, so its size means little. The J gene is TRBJ2-7, the V gene TRBV28; no reliable D call. Germline CDR1 and CDR2: MDHEN and SYDVKM. This CDR3 has 11 residues. V was trimmed by 6 bases and J by 7 bases, leaving 10 bases between them. CDR3 residues: CASRGRREQYF. CDR3 DNA sequence: TGTGCCAGCAGGGGCAGGCGAGAGCAGTACTTC.

For this clonotype: This beta chain is a stray sequence in a library constructed for alpha chains; its clone size is not meaningful. The chain employs TRBV7-2 and TRBJ2-1, with TRBD1 matching over 9 bases. CDR1 is SGHTA and CDR2 is FQGNSA in the germline V gene. The junction had 5 bases not matched to a gene; V was cut back by 5 bases and J by 3 bases. The CDR3 is made up of 15 amino acids. In DNA, the CDR3 is TGTGCCAGCAGCGTGGGACAGGGAGTCTACAATGAGCAGTTCTTC. As protein: CASSVGQGVYNEQFF.

Remarks on this clonotype: This beta chain is a stray read from a library made for alpha chains; its abundance is not meaningful. The rearrangement links TRBV28 to TRBJ2-5, with 15 nucleotides matching TRBD2. CDR1 is MDHEN, CDR2 SYDVKM, per germline. The length of the CDR3 is 16 residues. The junction had 5 bases not matched to a gene; V was cut back by 9 bases and J by 0 bases. CDR3 region: CASYWTSGGDQETQYF. The CDR3 nucleotides are TGTGCCAGTTACTGGACTAGCGGGGGGGACCAAGAGACCCAGTACTTC.

To note about this clonotype: One end of the junction is discordant with germline, which a read error may explain. This beta chain is an off-target read within a library intended for alpha chains, so its frequency means little. The chain has TRBV7-6 and TRBJ1-4; D is uncertain. Per germline, CDR1 SGHVS and CDR2 FNYEAQ. The CDR3 covers 13 residues. For the CDR3, the DNA is TGTGCCAGCAGCTTGGTGACAAATGAAGAACTGTTTTTT. Its protein product is CASSLVTNEELFF. The full variable domain, with the rest looked up from reference TRBV7-6 and TRBJ1-4, is GAGVSQSPRYKVTKRGQDVALRCDPISGHVSLYWYRQALGQGPEFLTYFNYEAQQDKSGLPNDRFSAERPEGSISTLTIQRTEQRDSAMYRCASSLVTNEELFFGSGTQLSVL.

Comments on this clonotype: This beta chain represents an off-target read in a library built for alpha chains; its size is of limited meaning. The J gene is TRBJ2-7, the V gene TRBV20-1, with TRBD2 matching over 10 bases. The CDR3 sequence is 15 residues long. CDR1 DFQATT and CDR2 SNEGSKA come from the germline V gene (reference sequence). The V and J ends lost 4 bases and 6 bases, in that order; junction bases with no gene match: 12. The CDR3 sequence is CSATTSSGRALEQYF. The CDR3 coding sequence is TGCAGTGCTACCACCTCCAGCGGGAGGGCCCTCGAGCAGTACTTC.

There are many counts of this clonotype. In a library made to pick up alpha chains, this beta chain is a stray read with a size that means little. The chain has TRBV7-9 and TRBJ1-1, with 8 positions matching TRBD1. The CDR3 runs 15 residues. From germline, CDR1 is SEHNR and CDR2 FQNEAQ (reference sequence). Trimming removed 7 bases from V and 1 base from J; junction bases left unmatched: 8. The CDR3 protein is CASTSQGATNTEAFF. The CDR3 nucleotides read TGTGCCAGCACATCTCAGGGGGCTACGAACACTGAAGCTTTCTTT.

This clonotype came up many times. Because this beta chain is a stray read in a library intended to capture alpha chains, its abundance should not be given much weight. V gene TRBV20-1 combines with J gene TRBJ2-5; unclear D gene. CDR1 and CDR2 (germline): DFQATT, SNEGSKA (reference sequence). CDR3 length: 14 amino acids. V dropped 6 bases and J dropped 1 base, with 15 bases sitting between them. Here the CDR3 reads CSASLYLTQETQYF. In DNA, the CDR3 is TGCAGTGCCTCGCTCTATCTCACCCAAGAGACCCAGTACTTC.

This clonotype was seen repeatedly, ten times or more. This beta chain lies outside the target of a library built for alpha chains; its clone size means little. The CDR3 DNA is TGTGCCAGCACCAAAGAGACCCAGTACTTC. Translating gives CASTKETQYF. V gene TRBV28 combines with J gene TRBJ2-5; D remains unclear. The germline V gene has CDR1 MDHEN and CDR2 SYDVKM. With 7 bases removed from V and 3 bases from J, the gap between germline ends came to 3 bases. This CDR3 comprises 10 residues.

In its sample, this clonotype was seen a few times. For a library built for alpha chains, this beta chain is a stray read; little rests on its size. The chain links TRBV5-1 to TRBJ1-6, with D perhaps TRBD1 (6 bases). The germline V and J ends were trimmed by 4 bases and 7 bases, with 9 bases remaining between them. This CDR3 contains 13 residues. Looked up from germline, CDR1 is SGHRS and CDR2 is YFSETQ. The CDR3 loop is CASSGTGNSPLHF. CDR3 DNA: TGCGCCAGCAGCGGAACAGGGAATTCACCCCTCCACTTT.

This clonotype was detected once. Sequence at one end of the junction differs from germline and may be a read error. Being off target in a library aimed at alpha chains, this beta chain has a size of little meaning. J is TRBJ1-1 and V is TRBV7-9; D might be TRBD1 (5 bases). CDR1 is SEHNR and CDR2 is FQNEAQ in the germline V gene (reference sequence). The CDR3 covers 15 residues. For the CDR3, the DNA is TGTGCTAGCAGCCTGAGGGCCGGGGCGAAAACTGAAGCTTTCTTT. As protein: CASSLRAGAKTEAFF.

This clonotype was counted at least ten times. A library made for alpha chains picked up this beta chain off target, so its size means little. The chain combines TRBV6-5 with TRBJ1-1; D gene uncertain. From germline, CDR1 is MNHEY and CDR2 SVGAGI. Between the trimmed V and J ends, which lost 1 base and 8 bases, there was a span of 11 bases. The CDR3 has 13 amino acids. CDR3 DNA sequence: TGTGCCAGCAGTTACTGGGATGGAGGCGAAGCTTTCTTT. Residues: CASSYWDGGEAFF.

This clonotype was counted at least ten times. Being off target in a library aimed at alpha chains, this beta chain has a size of little meaning. V usage is TRBV9 and J usage is TRBJ1-3, with D perhaps TRBD1 (5 bases). Germline V gene lookup returns CDR1 SGDLS and CDR2 YYNGEE. The CDR3 totals 17 residues. Trimming shortened V by 0 bases and J by 0 bases, and 13 bases separated the two germline ends. CDR3 residues: CASSVGGGRYSGNTIYF. The CDR3 region has the DNA TGTGCCAGCAGCGTAGGTGGGGGACGCTACTCTGGAAACACCATATATTTT.

This clonotype was counted many times. This beta chain was picked up by a library intended for alpha chains and is off target, so its count carries little meaning. The chain is built from TRBV12-3 or TRBV12-4 and TRBJ1-4; 8 bases are a match to TRBD1. V lost 6 bases, J lost 7 bases, and 7 bases stayed unmatched. The CDR3 is 14 residues long. The CDR3 loop is CASRRTGNGEKLFF. The CDR3 DNA reads as TGTGCCAGCAGGAGGACAGGGAACGGTGAAAAACTGTTTTTT.

Many counts were recorded for this clonotype. Because the library targeted alpha chains, this beta chain is an off-target read whose size means little. The V gene is TRBV27, the J gene TRBJ1-2, with 8 bases fitting TRBD1. Trimming took 8 bases from V and 6 from J; bases not matched to a gene: 14. The germline gives CDR1 MNHEY, CDR2 SMNVEV (reference sequence). The CDR3 totals 15 residues. CDR3 in amino acids: CASASQWTGLNGYTF. The DNA of the CDR3 is TGTGCCAGCGCTTCTCAGTGGACAGGGTTAAATGGCTACACCTTC.

This clonotype was recorded at least ten times. Little can be read into the size of this beta chain, an off-target read in a library designed for alpha chains. The V and J genes are TRBV29-1 and TRBJ2-1, with 8 bases aligning to TRBD1. Germline V lookup: CDR1 SQVTM, CDR2 ANQGSEA. The CDR3 has 14 amino acids. V was pared by 5 bases and J by 2 bases, with 5 bases of the junction left unmatched. DNA of the CDR3: TGCAGCGTTACGACAGGGGCGGCCTACAATGAGCAGTTCTTC. Protein product: CSVTTGAAYNEQFF.

This clonotype has at least ten counts. This beta chain is a stray read from a library made for alpha chains; its abundance is not meaningful. The chain carries TRBV29-1 and TRBJ2-5; D perhaps matches TRBD1 (6 bases). Per the germline V gene, CDR1 is SQVTM and CDR2 is ANQGSEA. The V end lost 3 bases, the J end lost 5 bases, and 13 bases lay between the germline ends. This CDR3 has 13 amino acids. CDR3 sequence (DNA): TGCAGCGTTGACCCGACAGGTGGGGAGACCCAGTACTTC. It is translated as CSVDPTGGETQYF.

At least ten counts were recorded for this clonotype. Being off target in a library aimed at alpha chains, this beta chain has a size of little meaning. The chain combines TRBV7-6 with TRBJ2-1, with TRBD1 matching 9 bases. The V gene end was trimmed by 2 bases and the J gene end by 10 bases; junction bases not matched to a gene: 12. The CDR3 is made up of 16 amino acids. The germline V gene has CDR1 SGHVS and CDR2 FNYEAQ. CDR3 bases: TGTGCCAGCAGCTTATCTGGTACAGGGGGCGGTCAAGAGCAGTTCTTC. Its translation is CASSLSGTGGGQEQFF.